Below, 24 T cell receptor beta chains from the same sample are listed, as sequenced in a study of molecular identifiers for immune sequencing clone quantification. Using its own MiXCR run on the PCR reads, TCRdb lists one record per CDR3 protein. The sample contains approximately 97,000 distinct CDR3 sequences, 35% of which appear only once. Sequencing used naive CD8+ T cells from blood, with Jurkat cell RNA spiked in. Subset here: FACS-sorted CD8+CD4-CCR7+CD45RA+ naive T cells. These receptors all come from a human donor in good health. Some libraries in this study had Jurkat cell RNA spiked in.

The chain combines TRBV7-9 with TRBJ2-7, with TRBD2 matching 11 bases. Losses at the gene ends were 5 bases for V and 4 bases for J; bases not matched to a gene: 13. The germline CDR1 and CDR2 sequences are SEHNR and FQNEAQ (reference sequence). There are 17 residues in the CDR3. The CDR3 coding sequence is TGTGCCAGCAGCCCGACCCTCCCCGGGACTAGCGGATACGAGCAGTACTTC. This codes for CASSPTLPGTSGYEQYF.

CDR3 sequence (DNA): TGTGCCAGCAGTACCCCCCGGGGCGAGTCCAAAAACATTCAGTACTTC. Translation gives CASSTPRGESKNIQYF. This chain uses TRBV28 with TRBJ2-4, with D possibly being TRBD1 or TRBD2 (5 bases each). The CDR3 totals 16 residues. V was trimmed by 5 bases and J by 2 bases, leaving 16 bases between them. CDR1 MDHEN and CDR2 SYDVKM come from the germline V gene.

Regarding this clonotype: A read error may be the cause here, since a much bigger clone is one base away. V is TRBV29-1 and J is TRBJ2-3, with 8 nucleotides matching TRBD2. CDR3 length: 15 residues. Germline CDR1 SQVTM, CDR2 ANQGSEA. The CDR3 DNA reads TGCAGCGTTTTCGGGGGGGACGCCACACTCATCGTGTCTGATTTT. It specifies CSVFGGDATLIVSDF.

This clonotype was detected a few times. V is TRBV29-1 and J is TRBJ2-5; TRBD2 is a possible D gene (5 bases). V dropped 2 bases and J dropped 3 bases, with 10 bases sitting between them. Germline values: CDR1 SQVTM, CDR2 ANQGSEA. This CDR3 region has 13 residues. CDR3 nucleotides: TGCAGCGTTGAACGGGATTACGAAGAGACCCAGTACTTC. This encodes CSVERDYEETQYF.

This clonotype was seen only a few times. Germline is not matched at one junction end, which may reflect a read error. As DNA, the CDR3 is TGTGCCAGCAACTTAGAATTCAGGGATAGGAACACCGGGGAGCTGTTTTTT. It is translated as CASNLEFRDRNTGELFF. V usage is TRBV7-2 and J usage is TRBJ2-2; D is perhaps TRBD1 (5 bases). The CDR3 runs to 17 residues. The V gene's germline CDR1 is SGHTA and CDR2 FQGNSA.

The sample holds a few counts of this clonotype. The V call is TRBV29-1, the J call TRBJ1-1, with D possibly matching TRBD1 (5 bases). The V and J ends lost 6 bases and 4 bases respectively, with 9 bases between them. Germline values: CDR1 SQVTM, CDR2 ANQGSEA. The CDR3 contains 11 residues. The CDR3 region has the DNA TGCAGCGTAGTCAGGGCCACTGAAGCTTTCTTT. It yields the protein CSVVRATEAFF. Filled out from reference TRBV29-1 and TRBJ1-1, the complete variable domain reads SAVISQKPSRDICQRGTSLTIQCQVDSQVTMMFWYRQQPGQSLTLIATANQGSEATYESGFVIDKFPISRPNLTFSTLTVSNMSPEDSSIYLCSVVRATEAFFGQGTRLTVV.

V usage is TRBV5-6 and J usage is TRBJ2-5; a possible D gene is TRBD2 (5 bases). This CDR3 has 14 residues. V was cut by 3 bases and J by 3 bases, with 12 bases left in between. Germline assignment: CDR1 SGHDT and CDR2 YYEEEE. The CDR3 spells CASSSGLNEETQYF. DNA of the CDR3: TGTGCCAGCAGCTCCGGACTCAACGAAGAGACCCAGTACTTC.

This clonotype appeared many times. The chain couples TRBV27 to TRBJ1-5; tentatively, D is TRBD1 (6 bases). The V end lost 6 bases, the J end lost 0 bases, and 9 bases lay between the germline ends. Germline lookup yields CDR1 MNHEY and CDR2 SMNVEV (reference sequence). The CDR3 is made up of 14 amino acids. The CDR3 DNA reads TGTGCCAGCAGACCAGGGGTTAGCAATCAGCCCCAGCATTTT. Its protein product is CASRPGVSNQPQHF.

In regard to this clonotype: A much larger clone sits a single nucleotide away, making a read error possible. The chain employs TRBV28 and TRBJ1-5; D unresolved. Germline loops: CDR1 MDHEN, CDR2 SYDVKM. CDR3 size: 16 residues. Trimming stripped 5 bases from V and 3 bases from J, with 17 bases between. This CDR3 reads CASSPERWSDNQPQHF. CDR3 sequence (DNA): TGTGCCAGCAGTCCGGAGCGATGGTCGGACAATCAGCCCCAGCATTTT.

The V and J genes are TRBV6-2 or TRBV6-3 and TRBJ1-2, with unresolved D. CDR3 length: 12 residues. The V end lost 5 bases, the J end lost 4 bases, and 8 bases lay between the germline ends. From germline, CDR1 is MNHEY and CDR2 SVGEGT. The CDR3, as DNA: TGTGCCAGCAGTCCCGGAGGCTATGGCTACACCTTC. Translating it yields CASSPGGYGYTF.

Many counts were recorded for this clonotype. Here the CDR3 DNA reads TGTGCCAGCAGCTGGGGTCTTGAGACCCAGTACTTC. This translates into CASSWGLETQYF. V usage is TRBV5-4 and J usage is TRBJ2-5; D gene uncertain. The V and J ends lost 3 bases and 5 bases respectively, with 8 bases between them. Germline-derived CDR1 and CDR2 are SGHNT and YYREEE (reference sequence). The CDR3 is 12 residues long.

This chain joins TRBV20-1 and TRBJ2-7; D call uncertain. The germline gives CDR1 DFQATT, CDR2 SNEGSKA (reference sequence). CDR3 length: 13 residues. Trimming took off 0 bases at V and 3 bases at J, with 9 bases between the two ends. CDR3 nucleotide sequence: TGCAGTGCTAGAGAACCGCTAAACTACGAGCAGTACTTC. Translation: CSAREPLNYEQYF.

The V call is TRBV6-2 or TRBV6-3, the J call TRBJ1-6; D unresolved. Germline V gene lookup returns CDR1 MNHEY and CDR2 SVGEGT. This CDR3 is built from 15 residues. V was shortened by 0 bases and J by 10 bases, with 13 bases between the two germline ends. CDR3 loop: CASSYSSPYGSPLHF. The CDR3 region has the DNA TGTGCCAGCAGTTACTCGAGCCCCTACGGATCACCCCTCCACTTT.

Turning to this clonotype: A junction end diverges from the germline sequence, so it may reflect a read error. The gene calls are TRBV5-3 and TRBJ2-5; 7 nucleotides agree with TRBD2. TRBV5-3 is an ORF; its function is uncertain. The CDR3 has 15 amino acids. CDR3 bases: TGTGCCAGCAGCTTGGAGACGGGAGGCGGGGAGACCCAGTACTTC. Amino acids: CASSLETGGGETQYF.

The chain links TRBV4-3 to TRBJ1-6; no clear D. Trimming cost V 0 bases and J 8 bases, with 14 bases left between them. Germline CDR1 and CDR2: LGHNA and YSLEER. The CDR3 is 16 amino acids. CDR3 DNA sequence: TGCGCCAGCAGCCAAGATATGGGGTTTCTGTATTCACCCCTCCACTTT. Translation: CASSQDMGFLYSPLHF.

Points on this clonotype: Germline and junction disagree at one end, which may indicate a read error. The V and J genes are TRBV6-5 and TRBJ2-5; the match to TRBD2 covers 10 bases. CDR1 and CDR2 (germline): MNHEY, SVGAGI. The CDR3 totals 19 residues. DNA of the CDR3: TGTGCCGGCAGTTACTCGAATCTGTACGAGCGGGGGGGCCGGGAGACCCAGTACTTC. Residues: CAGSYSNLYERGGRETQYF.

Turning to this clonotype: A much bigger clone sits one base away, suggesting this may be a read error. CDR3 nucleotide sequence: TGCAGCGTAAAGCCCCGGGACCAGAGCACCTACGAGCAGTACTTC. Encoded protein: CSVKPRDQSTYEQYF. The chain uses TRBV29-1 and TRBJ2-7; D may match TRBD1 or TRBD2 (5 bases each). This CDR3 region has 15 residues. Germline CDR1 and CDR2: SQVTM and ANQGSEA. Trimming stripped 6 bases from V and 2 bases from J, with 20 bases between.

Turning to this clonotype: Being one base from a much bigger clone, this may be a read error. The chain carries TRBV7-6 and TRBJ1-5, with 9 bases identical to TRBD1. Germline-derived CDR1 and CDR2 are SGHVS and FNYEAQ. Losses at the gene ends were 3 bases for V and 16 bases for J; bases not matched to a gene: 13. The CDR3 length is 14 residues. The CDR3 sequence is CASSLGPGGQGLHF. CDR3 DNA: TGTGCCAGCAGCTTGGGACCCGGGGGACAGGGACTTCATTTT.

This clonotype showed up just a few times. This chain joins TRBV25-1 and TRBJ2-7, with 12 nucleotides matching TRBD2. V dropped 4 bases and J dropped 0; count of bases not matched to a gene: 7. The germline CDR1 and CDR2 sequences are MGHDK and SYGVNS. The CDR3 consists of 17 residues. CDR3: CASSVAGTSGPSYEQYF. The CDR3 nucleotides are TGTGCCAGCAGTGTCGCCGGGACTAGCGGGCCCTCCTACGAGCAGTACTTC.

This chain joins TRBV10-3 and TRBJ2-7; D remains unclear. The length of the CDR3 is 15 residues. Germline V lookup: CDR1 ENHRY, CDR2 SYGVKD. The V and J ends lost 5 bases and 6 bases respectively, with 20 bases between them. The CDR3: CAISSQPQRFSEQYF. CDR3 coding DNA: TGTGCCATCAGTTCCCAACCCCAGAGATTTTCCGAGCAGTACTTC.

The CDR3: CASRIAPVLSGEQYF. CDR3 coding DNA: TGTGCCAGCAGGATAGCCCCGGTACTGTCGGGAGAGCAGTACTTC. The rearrangement links TRBV27 to TRBJ2-7, with D possibly being TRBD2 (5 bases). V lost 6 bases and J 7 bases, leaving 22 bases between the germline ends. Germline CDR1 is MNHEY and CDR2 is SMNVEV (reference sequence). The CDR3 spans 15 residues.

This clonotype was counted a few times. The chain is built from TRBV19 and TRBJ2-4; maybe TRBD1 (5 bases). V was cut by 1 base and J by 4 bases, with 5 bases left in between. This CDR3 is built from 13 residues. Germline loops: CDR1 LNHDA, CDR2 SQIVND (reference sequence). CDR3 nucleotides: TGTGCCAGTAGTATAGGACAGAAAAACATTCAGTACTTC. Amino acid sequence: CASSIGQKNIQYF.

Of note for this clonotype: Given a much more abundant clone one base away, this may be a read error. The CDR3 loop is CASSLAGYQPQHF. CDR3 coding DNA: TGTGCCAGCAGTTTGGCGGGGTACCAGCCCCAGCATTTT. V and J are TRBV27 and TRBJ1-5; no firm D call. Germline V CDR1 and CDR2: MNHEY, SMNVEV (reference sequence). V was shortened by 3 bases and J by 7 bases, with 10 bases between the two germline ends. The CDR3 spans 13 residues.

This clonotype was observed a single time. At one of its ends the junction is not consistent with the germline gene, which may arise from a read error. V gene TRBV4-3 combines with J gene TRBJ2-2; 10 bases are shared with TRBD2. CDR1 and CDR2 (germline): LGHNA, YSLEER. The CDR3 loop spans 18 amino acids. CDR3 in DNA: TGCGCCAGCAGCCAAGATAGGCGAGCTAGCGGGAGCCTCGGGGAGCCGTTTTTT. It is translated as CASSQDRRASGSLGEPFF.